A single sample is the source of the 2 T cell receptor beta chains below, sequenced in a study of PD-1 blockade in classical Hodgkin lymphoma. There was relapse after autologous stem cell transplantation in every patient, and there was variation in brentuximab vedotin exposure. The method was immunoSEQ multiplex PCR; TCRdb's version includes in-frame clones alone and lacks a portion of them. The table includes around 36,000 clones, 87% detected once. The starting material was peripheral blood mononuclear cells (PBMCs), obtained at baseline. These receptors all come from a human donor with classical Hodgkin lymphoma.

The rearrangement joins TRBV19 to TRBJ1-2; D is perhaps TRBD1 (6 bases). This CDR3 region has 13 residues. Germline-derived CDR1 and CDR2 are LNHDA and SQIVND (reference sequence). The ends were cut back, 3 bases at V and 7 bases at J, with 12 bases in the middle. CDR3 bases: TGTGCCAGTAGTATGAACAGGGCGGGTGGCTACACCTTC. It codes for CASSMNRAGGYTF. The full variable domain, with the rest looked up from reference TRBV19 and TRBJ1-2, is DGGITQSPKYLFRKEGQNVTLSCEQNLNHDAMYWYRQDPGQGLRLIYYSQIVNDFQKGDIAEGYSVSREKKESFPLTVTSAQKNPTAFYLCASSMNRAGGYTFGSGTRLTVV.

This clone occurred once. The rearrangement joins TRBV27 to TRBJ1-1; a possible D gene is TRBD1 (6 bases). CDR3 length equals 14 residues. Deletions cut 5 bases from V and 1 base from J, with 11 bases between. CDR1 MNHEY and CDR2 SMNVEV come from the germline V gene (reference sequence). The DNA of the CDR3 is TGTGCCAGCAGTGCCAGGGGTGGGAACACTGAAGCTTTCTTT. Its translation: CASSARGGNTEAFF.